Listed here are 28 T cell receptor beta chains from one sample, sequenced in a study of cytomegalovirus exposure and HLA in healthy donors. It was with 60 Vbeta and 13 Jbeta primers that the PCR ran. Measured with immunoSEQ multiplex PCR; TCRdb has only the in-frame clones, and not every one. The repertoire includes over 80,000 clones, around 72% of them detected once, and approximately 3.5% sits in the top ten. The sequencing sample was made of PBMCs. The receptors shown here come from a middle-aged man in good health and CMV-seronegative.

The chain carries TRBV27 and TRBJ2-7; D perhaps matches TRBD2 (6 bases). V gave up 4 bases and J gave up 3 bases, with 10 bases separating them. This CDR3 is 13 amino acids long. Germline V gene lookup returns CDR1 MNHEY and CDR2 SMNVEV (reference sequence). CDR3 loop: CASSSAGNYEQYF. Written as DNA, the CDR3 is TGTGCCAGCAGTTCGGCGGGGAACTACGAGCAGTACTTC.

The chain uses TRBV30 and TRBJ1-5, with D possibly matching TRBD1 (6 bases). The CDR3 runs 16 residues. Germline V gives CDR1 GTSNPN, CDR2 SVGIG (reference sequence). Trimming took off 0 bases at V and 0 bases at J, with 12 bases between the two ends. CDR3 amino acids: CAWSVQGHFSNQPQHF. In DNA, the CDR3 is TGTGCCTGGAGTGTACAGGGACACTTTAGCAATCAGCCCCAGCATTTT.

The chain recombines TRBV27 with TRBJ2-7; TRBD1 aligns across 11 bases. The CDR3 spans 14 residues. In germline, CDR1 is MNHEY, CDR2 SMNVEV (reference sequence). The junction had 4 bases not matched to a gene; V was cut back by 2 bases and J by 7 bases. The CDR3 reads CASSLGTGGREQYF. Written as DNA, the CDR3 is TGTGCCAGCAGTTTAGGGACAGGGGGGCGTGAGCAGTACTTC.

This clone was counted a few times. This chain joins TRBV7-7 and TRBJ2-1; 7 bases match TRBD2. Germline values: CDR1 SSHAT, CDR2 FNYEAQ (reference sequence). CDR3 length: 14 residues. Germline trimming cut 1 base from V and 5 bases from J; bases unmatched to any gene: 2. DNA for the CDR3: TGTGCCAGCAGCTTAGGACTAGCAAACAATGAGCAGTTCTTC. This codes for CASSLGLANNEQFF.

The CDR3 DNA is TGTGCCGGGGAGGAAGACAGGGACCCCACCGGGGAGCTGTTTTTT. Its translation: CAGEEDRDPTGELFF. V and J are TRBV2 and TRBJ2-2; perhaps TRBD1 as D (7 bases). Trimming pared 11 bases from V and 4 bases from J, leaving 20 bases between. Per germline, CDR1 SNHLY and CDR2 FYNNEI. This CDR3 is built from 15 residues.

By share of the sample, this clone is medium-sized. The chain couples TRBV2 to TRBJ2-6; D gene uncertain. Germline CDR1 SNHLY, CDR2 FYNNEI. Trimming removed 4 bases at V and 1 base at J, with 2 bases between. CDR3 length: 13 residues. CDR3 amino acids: CASSASGANVLTF. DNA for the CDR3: TGTGCCAGCAGTGCTTCTGGGGCCAACGTCCTGACTTTC.

CDR3 nucleotides: TGTGCCAGCGGGCCGTCCGGAACAGATACGCAGTATTTT. As protein: CASGPSGTDTQYF. V and J are TRBV6-6 and TRBJ2-3; D is uncertain. The CDR3 has 13 residues. The germline gives CDR1 MNHNY, CDR2 SVGAGI (reference sequence). Trimming took off 8 bases at V and 3 bases at J, with 12 bases between the two ends.

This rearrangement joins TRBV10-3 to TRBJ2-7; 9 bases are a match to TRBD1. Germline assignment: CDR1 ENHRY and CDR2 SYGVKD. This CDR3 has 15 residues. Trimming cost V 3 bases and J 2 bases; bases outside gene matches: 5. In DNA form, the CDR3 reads TGTGCCATCAGTGAAGCCGGGACAGGGACCTACGAGCAGTACTTC. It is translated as CAISEAGTGTYEQYF.

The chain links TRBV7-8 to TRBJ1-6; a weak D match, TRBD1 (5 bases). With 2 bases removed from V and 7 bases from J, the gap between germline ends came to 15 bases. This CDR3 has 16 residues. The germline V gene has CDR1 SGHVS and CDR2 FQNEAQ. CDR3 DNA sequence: TGTGCCAGCAGCTTAAGATTGGGCGGGGACAATTCACCCCTCCACTTT. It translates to CASSLRLGGDNSPLHF. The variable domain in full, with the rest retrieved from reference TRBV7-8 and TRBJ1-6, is GAGVSQSPRYKVAKRGQDVALRCDPISGHVSLFWYQQALGQGPEFLTYFQNEAQLDKSGLPSDRFFAERPEGSVSTLKIQRTQQEDSAVYLCASSLRLGGDNSPLHFGNGTRLTVT.

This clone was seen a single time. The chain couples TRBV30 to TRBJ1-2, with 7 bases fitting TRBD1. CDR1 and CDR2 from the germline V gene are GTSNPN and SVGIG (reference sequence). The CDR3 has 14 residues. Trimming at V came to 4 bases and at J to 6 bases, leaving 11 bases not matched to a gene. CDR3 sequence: CAWTEGYRGHGYTF. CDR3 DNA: TGTGCCTGGACGGAAGGGTACAGGGGTCATGGCTACACCTTC.

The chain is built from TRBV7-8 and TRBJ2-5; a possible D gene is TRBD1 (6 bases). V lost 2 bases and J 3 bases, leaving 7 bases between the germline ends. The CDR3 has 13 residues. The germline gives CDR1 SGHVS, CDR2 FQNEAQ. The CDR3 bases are TGTGCCAGCAGCTTAACAGGGAAAGAGACCCAGTACTTC. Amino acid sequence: CASSLTGKETQYF. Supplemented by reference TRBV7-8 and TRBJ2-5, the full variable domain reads GAGVSQSPRYKVAKRGQDVALRCDPISGHVSLFWYQQALGQGPEFLTYFQNEAQLDKSGLPSDRFFAERPEGSVSTLKIQRTQQEDSAVYLCASSLTGKETQYFGPGTRLLVL.

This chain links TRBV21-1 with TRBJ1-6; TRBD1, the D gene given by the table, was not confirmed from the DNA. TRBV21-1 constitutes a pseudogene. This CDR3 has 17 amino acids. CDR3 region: CASSKAGQARYNSPLHF. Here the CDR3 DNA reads TGTGCCAGCAGCAAAGCAGGACAGGCACGCTATAATTCACCCCTCCACTTT.

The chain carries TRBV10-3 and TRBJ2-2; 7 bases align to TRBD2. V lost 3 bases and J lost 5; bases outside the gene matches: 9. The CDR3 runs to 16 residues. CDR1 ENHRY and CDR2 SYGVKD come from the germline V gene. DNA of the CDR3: TGTGCCATCAGTGATCTGGTTTCGCGGGGGACCGGGGAGCTGTTTTTT. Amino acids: CAISDLVSRGTGELFF.

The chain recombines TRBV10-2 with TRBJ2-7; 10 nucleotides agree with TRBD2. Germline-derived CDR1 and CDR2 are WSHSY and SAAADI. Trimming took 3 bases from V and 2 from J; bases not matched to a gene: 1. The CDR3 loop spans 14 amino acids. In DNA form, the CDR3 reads TGCGCCAGCAGTGACCTAGCGGGGGCCTACGAGCAGTACTTC. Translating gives CASSDLAGAYEQYF.

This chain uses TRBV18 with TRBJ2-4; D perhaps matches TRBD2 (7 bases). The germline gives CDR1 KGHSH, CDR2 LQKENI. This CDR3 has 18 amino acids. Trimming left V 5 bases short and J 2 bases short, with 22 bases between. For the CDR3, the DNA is TGTGCCAGCTCATCAAATCACAGGGAGGGGAGGACCAAAAACATTCAGTACTTC. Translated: CASSSNHREGRTKNIQYF.

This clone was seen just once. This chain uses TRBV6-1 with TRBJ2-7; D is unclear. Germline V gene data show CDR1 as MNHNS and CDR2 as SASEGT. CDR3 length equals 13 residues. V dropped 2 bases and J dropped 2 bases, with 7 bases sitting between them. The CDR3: CASSEQSAYEQYF. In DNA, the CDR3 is TGTGCCAGCAGTGAACAGTCAGCCTACGAGCAGTACTTC.

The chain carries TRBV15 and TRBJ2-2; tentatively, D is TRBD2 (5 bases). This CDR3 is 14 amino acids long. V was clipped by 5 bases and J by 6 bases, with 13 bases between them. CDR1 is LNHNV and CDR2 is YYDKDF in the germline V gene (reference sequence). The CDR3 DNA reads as TGTGCCACCAGCCTCACGGACTGGGCCGGGGAGCTGTTTTTT. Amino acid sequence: CATSLTDWAGELFF. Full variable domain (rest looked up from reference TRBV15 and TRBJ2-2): DAMVIQNPRYQVTQFGKPVTLSCSQTLNHNVMYWYQQKSSQAPKLLFHYYDKDFNNEADTPDNFQSRRPNTSFCFLDIRSPGLGDTAMYLCATSLTDWAGELFFGEGSRLTVL.

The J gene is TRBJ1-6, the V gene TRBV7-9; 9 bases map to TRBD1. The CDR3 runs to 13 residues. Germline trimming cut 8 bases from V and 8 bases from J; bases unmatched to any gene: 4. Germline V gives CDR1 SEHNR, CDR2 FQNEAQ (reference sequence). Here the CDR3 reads CASGTGIDSPLHF. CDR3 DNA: TGTGCCAGCGGGACAGGGATTGATTCACCCCTCCACTTT.

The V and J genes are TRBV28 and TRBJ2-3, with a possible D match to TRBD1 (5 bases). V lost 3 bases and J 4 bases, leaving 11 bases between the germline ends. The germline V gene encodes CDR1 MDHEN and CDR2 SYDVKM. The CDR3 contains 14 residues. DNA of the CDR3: TGTGCCAGCAGTTTTCGGCAGGGCGCAGATACGCAGTATTTT. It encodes CASSFRQGADTQYF.

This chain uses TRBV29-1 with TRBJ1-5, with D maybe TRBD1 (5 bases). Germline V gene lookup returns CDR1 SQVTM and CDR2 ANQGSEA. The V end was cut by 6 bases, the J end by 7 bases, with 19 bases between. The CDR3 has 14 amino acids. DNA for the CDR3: TGCAGCGTCGCCCGGGGGGGGAGAGGCCAGCCCCAGCATTTT. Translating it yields CSVARGGRGQPQHF.

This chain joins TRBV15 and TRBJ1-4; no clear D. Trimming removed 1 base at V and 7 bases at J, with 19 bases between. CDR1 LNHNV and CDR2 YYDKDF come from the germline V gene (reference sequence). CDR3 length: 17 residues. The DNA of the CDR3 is TGTGCCACCAGCAGAGTTCCTTTGGAAACCCGGGGTGAAAAACTGTTTTTT. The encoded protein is CATSRVPLETRGEKLFF.

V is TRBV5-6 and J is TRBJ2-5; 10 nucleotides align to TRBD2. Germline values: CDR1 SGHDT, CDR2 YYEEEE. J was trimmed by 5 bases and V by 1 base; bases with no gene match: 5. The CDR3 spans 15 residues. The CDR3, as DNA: TGTGCCAGCAGCTTGCCCGCAGCGGGGGGGGAGACCCAGTACTTC. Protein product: CASSLPAAGGETQYF.

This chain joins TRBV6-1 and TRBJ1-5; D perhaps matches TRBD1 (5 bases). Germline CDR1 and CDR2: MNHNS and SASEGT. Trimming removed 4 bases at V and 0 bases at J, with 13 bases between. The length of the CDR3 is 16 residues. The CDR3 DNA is TGTGCCAGCAGTGGGGGGGGGAGCGATAGCAATCAGCCCCAGCATTTT. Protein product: CASSGGGSDSNQPQHF.

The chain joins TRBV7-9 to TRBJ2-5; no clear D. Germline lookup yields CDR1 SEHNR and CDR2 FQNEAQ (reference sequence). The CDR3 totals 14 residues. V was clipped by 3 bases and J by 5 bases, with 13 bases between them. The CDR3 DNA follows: TGTGCCAGCAGCTTTATGACGGTGGAGGAGACCCAGTACTTC. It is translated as CASSFMTVEETQYF.

The CDR3 here is CASSFLGELFF. The DNA for the CDR3 is TGTGCCAGCAGTTTTCTCGGGGAGCTGTTTTTT. The chain is built from TRBV2 and TRBJ2-2; D is uncertain. The V gene lost 5 bases and the J gene lost 7 bases, with 5 bases spanning the gap. This CDR3 is 11 amino acids long. Germline CDR1 is SNHLY and CDR2 is FYNNEI.

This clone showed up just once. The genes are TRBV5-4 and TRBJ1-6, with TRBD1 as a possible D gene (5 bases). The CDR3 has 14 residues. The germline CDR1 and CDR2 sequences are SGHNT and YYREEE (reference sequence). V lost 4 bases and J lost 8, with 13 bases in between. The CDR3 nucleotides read TGTGCCAGCAGCACCGACAGCGTGTATTCACCCCTCCACTTT. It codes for CASSTDSVYSPLHF.

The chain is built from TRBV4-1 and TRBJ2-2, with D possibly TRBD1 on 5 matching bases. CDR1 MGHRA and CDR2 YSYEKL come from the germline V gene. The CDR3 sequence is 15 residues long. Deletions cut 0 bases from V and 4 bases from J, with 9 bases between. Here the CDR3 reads CASSQDNRRTGELFF. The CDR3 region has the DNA TGCGCCAGCAGCCAAGATAACAGGCGCACCGGGGAGCTGTTTTTT.

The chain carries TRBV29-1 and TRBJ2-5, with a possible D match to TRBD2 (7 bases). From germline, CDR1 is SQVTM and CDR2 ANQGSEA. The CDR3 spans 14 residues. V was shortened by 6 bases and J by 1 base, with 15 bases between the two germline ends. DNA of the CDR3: TGCAGCGTGGGGAGTCGGGGGGCCCAAGAGACCCAGTACTTC. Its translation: CSVGSRGAQETQYF.